This T cell receptor (beta chain) originates from a study of shared clonotypes between healthy human individuals. Study-level points and caveats: Relative to memory subsets, naive subsets generally showed larger estimated richness. Non-shared clonotypes were found to have lower generation probabilities than the clonotypes that were shared by all four of the sorted-subset donors.

Assay runs were performed at deep level. Here immunoSEQ multiplex PCR was the method, and the copy in TCRdb shows in-frame clones only, minus some. The top ten hold roughly 0.29% of the sample, which has around 580,000 clones, more than 95% seen once. A word on this clone: No antigen is known for it.

Only CD45RO-negative cells positively selected for CCR7 counted as naive CD8 cells, so terminally differentiated effector memory CD45RA+ cells were excluded. The sequencing input was naive CD8+ T cells sorted from blood. The clonotype comes from a man between 25 and 39 years old in good health.

The CDR3 region has the DNA TGTGCCACCAGCACCGGACCGAGGGAGGTCCAAGAGACCCAGTACTTC. It is translated as CATSTGPREVQETQYF. V and J are TRBV15 and TRBJ2-5; a weak D match, TRBD2 (6 bases). The V gene's germline CDR1 is LNHNV and CDR2 YYDKDF (reference sequence). The CDR3 extends over 16 amino acids. Trimming shortened V by 4 bases and J by 1 base, and 16 bases separated the two germline ends.